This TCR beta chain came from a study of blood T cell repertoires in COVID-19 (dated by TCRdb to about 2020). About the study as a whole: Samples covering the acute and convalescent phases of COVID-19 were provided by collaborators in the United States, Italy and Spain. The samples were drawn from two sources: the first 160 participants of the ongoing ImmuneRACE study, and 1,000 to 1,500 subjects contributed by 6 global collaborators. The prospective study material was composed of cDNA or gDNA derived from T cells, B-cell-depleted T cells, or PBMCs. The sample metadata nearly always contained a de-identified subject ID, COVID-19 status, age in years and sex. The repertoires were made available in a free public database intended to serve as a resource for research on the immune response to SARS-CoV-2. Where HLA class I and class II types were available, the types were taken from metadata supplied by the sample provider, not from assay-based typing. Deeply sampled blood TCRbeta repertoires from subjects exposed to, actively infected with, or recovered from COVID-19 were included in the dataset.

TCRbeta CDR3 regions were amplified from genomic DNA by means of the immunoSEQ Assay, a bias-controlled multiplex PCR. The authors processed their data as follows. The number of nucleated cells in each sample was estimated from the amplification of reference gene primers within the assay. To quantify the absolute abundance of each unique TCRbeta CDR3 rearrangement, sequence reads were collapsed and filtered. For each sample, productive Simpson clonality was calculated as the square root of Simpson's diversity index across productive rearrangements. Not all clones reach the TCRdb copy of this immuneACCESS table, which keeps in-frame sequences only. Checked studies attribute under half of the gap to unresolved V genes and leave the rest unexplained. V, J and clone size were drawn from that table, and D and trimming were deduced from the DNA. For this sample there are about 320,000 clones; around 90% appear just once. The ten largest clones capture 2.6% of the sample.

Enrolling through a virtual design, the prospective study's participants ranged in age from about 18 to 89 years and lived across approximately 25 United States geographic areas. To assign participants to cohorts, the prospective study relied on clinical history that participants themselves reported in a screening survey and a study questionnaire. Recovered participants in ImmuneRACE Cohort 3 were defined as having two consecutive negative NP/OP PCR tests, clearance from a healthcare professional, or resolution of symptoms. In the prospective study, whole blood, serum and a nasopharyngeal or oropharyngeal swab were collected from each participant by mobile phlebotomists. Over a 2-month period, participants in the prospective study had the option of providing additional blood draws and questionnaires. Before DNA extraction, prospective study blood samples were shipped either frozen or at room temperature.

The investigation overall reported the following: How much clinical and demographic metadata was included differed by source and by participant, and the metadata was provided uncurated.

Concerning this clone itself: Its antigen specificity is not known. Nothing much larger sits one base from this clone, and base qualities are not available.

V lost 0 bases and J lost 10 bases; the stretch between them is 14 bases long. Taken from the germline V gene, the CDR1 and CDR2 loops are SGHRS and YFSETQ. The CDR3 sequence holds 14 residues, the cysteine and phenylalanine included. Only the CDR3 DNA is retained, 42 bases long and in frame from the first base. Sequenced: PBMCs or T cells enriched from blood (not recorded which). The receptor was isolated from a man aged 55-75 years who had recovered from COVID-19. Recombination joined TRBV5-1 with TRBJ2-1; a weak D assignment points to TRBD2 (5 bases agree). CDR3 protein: CASSLGLESGEQFF. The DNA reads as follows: TGCGCCAGCAGCTTGGGACTTGAATCGGGAGAGCAGTTCTTC. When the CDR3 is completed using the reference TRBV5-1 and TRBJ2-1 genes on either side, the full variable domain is KAGVTQTPRYLIKTRGQQVTLSCSPISGHRSVSWYQQTPGQGLQFLFEYFSETQRNKGNFPGRFSGRQFSNSRSEMNVSTLELGDSALYLCASSLGLESGEQFFGPGTRLTVL.